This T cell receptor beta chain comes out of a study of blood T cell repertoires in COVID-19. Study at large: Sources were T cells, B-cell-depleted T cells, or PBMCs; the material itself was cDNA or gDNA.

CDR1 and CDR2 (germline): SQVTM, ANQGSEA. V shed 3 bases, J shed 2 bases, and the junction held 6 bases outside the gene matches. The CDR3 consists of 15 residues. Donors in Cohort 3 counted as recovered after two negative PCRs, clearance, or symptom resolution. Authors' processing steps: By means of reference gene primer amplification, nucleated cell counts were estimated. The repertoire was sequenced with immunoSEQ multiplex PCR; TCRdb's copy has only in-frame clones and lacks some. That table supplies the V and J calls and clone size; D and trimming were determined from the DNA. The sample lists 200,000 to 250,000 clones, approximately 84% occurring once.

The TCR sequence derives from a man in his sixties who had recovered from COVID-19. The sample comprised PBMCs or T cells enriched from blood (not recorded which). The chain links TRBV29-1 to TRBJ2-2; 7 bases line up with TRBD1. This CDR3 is CSVEQGTANTGELFF. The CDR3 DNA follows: TGCAGCGTTGAGCAGGGGACAGCTAACACCGGGGAGCTGTTTTTT.